The 20 T cell receptor beta chains listed next were all sequenced from one sample in a study of T cells expressing NK-cell markers. For each CDR3 protein, TCRdb gives one entry from its re-call of the 5' RACE reads, without DNA. The repertoire table contains about 260,000 distinct CDR3 sequences. Material: blood T cells: a sorted CD56 or NKG2C T cell subset, CD4+ or CD8+ T cells, or bulk PBMC T cells (not recorded which). The origin of the receptors is a woman between 18 and 70 years old in good health.

The chain joins TRBV7-2 to TRBJ2-1; the D call of TRBD2 rests on TCRdb alone, since no DNA is present to check it. The CDR3 spans 16 residues. Per the germline V gene, CDR1 is SGHTA and CDR2 is FQGNSA. The chain's CDR3 is CASSAAQRGGPPEQFF. The full variable domain, rest sourced from reference TRBV7-2 and TRBJ2-1, is GAGVSQSPSNKVTEKGKDVELRCDPISGHTALYWYRQSLGQGLEFLIYFQGNSAPDKSGLPSDRFSAERTGGSVSTLTIQRTQQEDSAVYLCASSAAQRGGPPEQFFGPGTRLTVL.

CDR3 in amino acids: CASSLGGLAKGYEQYF. This chain joins TRBV12-3 or TRBV12-4 and TRBJ2-7; TCRdb's D call, TRBD2, is unchecked because there is no DNA. CDR3 length equals 16 residues.

The chain links TRBV7-2 to TRBJ1-1; TCRdb's D call of TRBD1 is untestable without DNA. CDR3 length: 14 residues. CDR1 is SGHTA, CDR2 FQGNSA, per germline. CDR3 protein: CASSPGGVNTEAFF.

The chain carries TRBV7-2 and TRBJ1-6; TCRdb indicates TRBD1, and absent DNA this call remains unverified. This CDR3 contains 14 residues. CDR1 SGHTA and CDR2 FQGNSA come from the germline V gene. The CDR3 loop reads CASRGTTDISPLHF.

The V gene is TRBV11-2, the J gene TRBJ2-1; TCRdb returns TRBD2, unconfirmable since there is no DNA. The CDR3 consists of 12 residues. Germline CDR1 and CDR2: SGHAT and FQNNGV. The CDR3 here is CASSLLAGGTIF.

The V and J genes are TRBV18 and TRBJ1-5; checking the TCRdb D call of TRBD1 is not possible without DNA. Per germline, CDR1 KGHSH and CDR2 LQKENI. The CDR3 covers 17 residues. The CDR3 sequence: CASSPPTGTGGNQPQHF.

J is TRBJ1-2 and V is TRBV9; TCRdb designates TRBD1, a call that cannot be tested without DNA. This CDR3 contains 14 residues. Germline V gives CDR1 SGDLS, CDR2 YYNGEE. The CDR3 sequence is CASSTGQGNYGYTF.

V is TRBV5-1 and J is TRBJ2-3; TCRdb indicates TRBD2, and absent DNA this call remains unverified. In germline, CDR1 is SGHRS, CDR2 YFSETQ. The CDR3 has 17 residues. The CDR3 loop reads CASSLGTSGGSTDTQYF.

The chain uses TRBV7-8 and TRBJ1-6. The CDR3 runs 19 residues. Germline V gene data show CDR1 as SGHVS and CDR2 as FQNEAQ. The CDR3 loop is CASSPGVIPLSSYNSPLHF.

J is TRBJ2-5 and V is TRBV7-2; the D gene TCRdb calls, TRBD1, cannot be checked with no DNA. This CDR3 spans 13 amino acids. Germline V gene sequence: CDR1 SGHTA, CDR2 FQGNSA. The CDR3 here is CASSSGHPEAQYF.

The chain uses TRBV20-1 and TRBJ2-1; TCRdb's D gene call, TRBD2, goes unchecked for lack of DNA. CDR3 length: 15 residues. The V gene's germline CDR1 is DFQATT and CDR2 SNEGSKA (reference sequence). The chain's CDR3 is CSARGDGRGYNEQFF.

The chain combines TRBV18 with TRBJ2-7; TCRdb outputs TRBD2, but without DNA this stays unchecked. CDR1 and CDR2 (germline): KGHSH, LQKENI. CDR3 length: 16 residues. The CDR3 here is CASSQPGLAGAAEQYF.

The rearrangement links TRBV20-1 to TRBJ2-7; TCRdb's D gene call, TRBD2, goes unchecked for lack of DNA. CDR3 size: 14 residues. Germline lookup yields CDR1 DFQATT and CDR2 SNEGSKA (reference sequence). The CDR3 loop reads CSAPTSAYSYEQYF.

This rearrangement joins TRBV29-1 to TRBJ2-1; the D gene TCRdb calls, TRBD2, cannot be checked with no DNA. Germline CDR1 and CDR2: SQVTM and ANQGSEA. The CDR3 is 16 residues long. CDR3: CSVDSPSGGAPNEQFF.

This chain uses TRBV7-6 with TRBJ2-6; as DNA is missing, the TRBD1 call by TCRdb cannot be tested. Germline V gene data show CDR1 as SGHVS and CDR2 as FNYEAQ. The CDR3 runs to 16 residues. The CDR3 sequence is CASSPGWFTGANVLTF.

The chain combines TRBV6-2 or TRBV6-3 with TRBJ2-1; TCRdb designates TRBD1, a call that cannot be tested without DNA. Per the germline V gene, CDR1 is MNHEY and CDR2 is SVGEGT. The CDR3 spans 15 residues. The CDR3 spells CASSLTRSAGYEQFF.

The genes are TRBV20-1 and TRBJ1-1; with no DNA, the TCRdb D assignment of TRBD1 cannot be verified. The germline CDR1 and CDR2 sequences are DFQATT and SNEGSKA (reference sequence). This CDR3 is built from 14 residues. The CDR3 sequence is CSARPGPKTTEAFF.

V gene TRBV18 combines with J gene TRBJ1-1; the TRBD1 assignment by TCRdb is unverifiable without DNA. Germline V gives CDR1 KGHSH, CDR2 LQKENI. The CDR3 spans 17 residues. CDR3: CASSHDRGGGVNTEAFF.

The chain couples TRBV28 to TRBJ2-4; TCRdb proposes TRBD1, but this gene call is untestable without DNA. Germline loops: CDR1 MDHEN, CDR2 SYDVKM. This CDR3 comprises 17 residues. This CDR3 is CASSLSGGALAKNIQYF.

V usage is TRBV29-1 and J usage is TRBJ2-3; TCRdb reports TRBD2, a call that lacks DNA to check it against. Germline CDR1 SQVTM, CDR2 ANQGSEA. The CDR3 extends over 13 amino acids. The CDR3 loop reads CSVGLAGPDTQYF.